The rows below give T cell receptor beta chains drawn from one sample of a study of T cells in tuberculosis. Data came from immunoSEQ multiplex PCR; TCRdb stores just in-frame clones and leaves some out. This sample has some 10,000 clones, with 85% to 95% found just once. Sequencing used PBMCs. These receptors were collected from an adult with tuberculosis. The CDR3 runs from the conserved cysteine through the conserved F or W. D genes are given only for firm matches. Clone size is not always given. Where it is, it says once, few, many or a class for expanded clones.

>NA|NA|TRBV9|TRBJ2-2
CASSVENSRTGELFF
TGTGCCAGCAGCGTAGAGAATAGCAGAACCGGGGAGCTGTTTTTT
>NA|TRBD1|TRBV7-3|TRBJ2-3
CASSFQGQGADTQYF
TGTGCCAGCAGCTTCCAGGGACAGGGTGCAGATACGCAGTATTTT
>NA|NA|TRBV21-1|TRBJ2-3
CASSFGRERTDTQYF
TGTGCCAGCAGTTTTGGGCGGGAGAGGACAGATACGCAGTATTTT
>once|NA|TRBV9|TRBJ1-1
CASSVGGSRHGEAFF
TGTGCCAGCAGCGTAGGTGGGAGCAGGCACGGTGAAGCTTTCTTT
>NA|TRBD1|TRBV5-1|TRBJ1-2
CASSLDRVYGYTF
TGCGCCAGCAGCCTGGACAGGGTCTATGGCTACACCTTC
>NA|TRBD1|TRBV30|TRBJ1-2
CAWSVGGPDGYTF
TGTGCCTGGAGTGTAGGGGGCCCTGACGGCTACACCTTC
>NA|TRBD1|TRBV5-4|TRBJ2-7
CASSVSGQGADEQYF
TGTGCCAGCAGCGTTTCGGGACAGGGGGCAGACGAGCAGTACTTC
>NA|NA|TRBV25-1|TRBJ2-7
CASTEGGTSYEQYF
TGTGCCAGCACCGAGGGGGGGACATCCTACGAGCAGTACTTC
>NA|NA|TRBV19|TRBJ2-3
CASSVNRVDTQYF
TGTGCCAGTAGTGTCAACAGGGTAGATACGCAGTATTTT
>once|NA|TRBV11-2|TRBJ1-1
CASSLVSGSEAFF
TGTGCCAGCAGCTTAGTCTCGGGGTCTGAAGCTTTCTTT
>once|TRBD2|TRBV5-1|TRBJ2-5
CASSSTSGEETQYF
TGCGCCAGCAGCTCTACTAGCGGAGAAGAGACCCAGTACTTC
>NA|NA|TRBV9|TRBJ2-5
CASSVGRTAQETQYF
TGTGCCAGCAGCGTAGGCCGGACAGCACAAGAGACCCAGTACTTC
>NA|TRBD1|TRBV5-1|TRBJ2-3
CASSGEQGTDTQYF
TGCGCCAGCAGCGGCGAACAGGGGACAGATACGCAGTATTTT
>NA|NA|TRBV10-3|TRBJ1-4
CAISEVPGGGSELFF
TGTGCCATCAGTGAGGTCCCCGGCGGGGGATCGGAACTGTTTTTT
>NA|NA|TRBV5-1|TRBJ1-5
CASSLGQNSNQPQHF
TGCGCCAGCAGCTTGGGGCAAAATAGCAATCAGCCCCAGCATTTT
>once|NA|TRBV19|TRBJ1-2
CASELRGRGYGYTF
TGTGCCAGCGAACTCAGGGGCCGCGGCTATGGCTACACCTTC
>few|NA|TRBV6-1|TRBJ2-7
CASSEGRRDYEQYF
TGTGCCAGCAGTGAAGGCAGGAGGGATTACGAGCAGTACTTC
>NA|TRBD1|TRBV13|TRBJ1-1
CASSLGQGGLGTEAFF
TGTGCCAGCAGCCTAGGACAGGGGGGTCTTGGCACTGAAGCTTTCTTT
>NA|NA|TRBV5-1|TRBJ2-3
CASSSDTADTQYF
TGCGCCAGCAGCTCGGACACTGCAGATACGCAGTATTTT
>NA|NA|TRBV10-3|TRBJ2-7
CAISENRDNYEQYF
TGTGCCATCAGTGAAAATCGGGACAACTACGAGCAGTACTTC
>NA|NA|TRBV9|TRBJ2-3
CASSVGPGQGNADTQYF
TGTGCCAGCAGCGTAGGCCCCGGGCAGGGAAATGCAGATACGCAGTATTTT
>NA|NA|TRBV9|TRBJ2-2
CASSVTVDKHTGELFF
TGTGCCAGCAGCGTAACGGTGGACAAACACACCGGGGAGCTGTTTTTT
>once|TRBD1|TRBV30|TRBJ2-5
CAWTRGRETQYF
TGTGCCTGGACAAGGGGGCGGGAGACCCAGTACTTC
>NA|NA|TRBV28|TRBJ1-2
CASTLGNLFGGYTF
TGTGCCAGCACCCTCGGGAACCTATTCGGGGGCTACACCTTC
>NA|NA|TRBV5-1|TRBJ1-3
CASSLSGNSGNTIYF
TGCGCCAGCAGCTTGTCAGGGAACTCTGGAAACACCATATATTTT